This T cell receptor beta chain comes out of a study of blood T cell repertoires in COVID-19. In the study overall: Spain, Italy and the United States supplied samples that represented acute and convalescent COVID-19. Sources were T cells, B-cell-depleted T cells, or PBMCs; the material itself was cDNA or gDNA.

Germline CDR1 MDHEN, CDR2 SYDVKM. J was trimmed by 2 bases and V by 5 bases; bases with no gene match: 7. The CDR3 consists of 17 residues. Per the authors' pipeline: Counts of nucleated cells, estimated from reference gene primer amplification, were obtained. Assay: immunoSEQ multiplex PCR; the TCRdb copy retains only in-frame clones and omits some. V and J calls plus clone size are reproduced from that table; the DNA served to infer D and trimming. The profile shows 150,000 to 200,000 clones, about four fifths of them singletons. This clone was observed a handful of times. This chain links TRBV28 with TRBJ2-3; 13 bases match TRBD2. The source of this sequence is a woman in her fifties or sixties with COVID-19, enrolled during active disease. The sample comprised peripheral blood. The CDR3 nucleotides are TGTGCCAGCAGTAGGACTAGCGGGAGACCTTCCACAGATACGCAGTATTTT. Protein product: CASSRTSGRPSTDTQYF.